This entry is about one T cell receptor beta chain. This entry is derived from a study of cytomegalovirus exposure and HLA in healthy donors. Germline V CDR1 and CDR2: SEHNR, FQNEAQ (reference sequence). Trimming took off 6 bases at V and 3 bases at J, with 16 bases between the two ends. The CDR3 is made up of 15 amino acids. Primers for the PCR totalled 60 Vbeta and 13 Jbeta. Clones were read by immunoSEQ multiplex PCR, and TCRdb kept only the in-frame ones, dropping some. Of 100,000 to 150,000 clones listed, roughly a tenth are singletons. The specimen was PBMCs. The chain has TRBV7-9 and TRBJ2-3; TRBD1 might be the D (5 bases). The origin of this receptor is a woman between 18 and 30 years old in good health and CMV-seropositive. The CDR3 nucleotides are TGTGCCAGCAGACAAAAGCCCGACAGAACAGATACGCAGTATTTT. Its protein is CASRQKPDRTDTQYF.